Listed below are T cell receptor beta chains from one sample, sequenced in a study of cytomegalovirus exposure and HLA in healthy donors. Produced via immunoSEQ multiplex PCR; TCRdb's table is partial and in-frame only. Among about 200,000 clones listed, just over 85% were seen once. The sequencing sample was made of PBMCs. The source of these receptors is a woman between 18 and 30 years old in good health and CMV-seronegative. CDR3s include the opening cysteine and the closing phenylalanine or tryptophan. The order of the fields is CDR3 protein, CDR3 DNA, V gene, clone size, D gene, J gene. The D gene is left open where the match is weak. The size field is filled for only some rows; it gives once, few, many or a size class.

CDR3aa: CASSLEGLVASDISYEQYF; CDR3nt: TGTGCTAGCAGCTTAGAGGGGCTCGTGGCGTCGGACATCTCCTACGAGCAGTACTTC; v_gene: TRBV7-7; abundance: -; d_gene: -; j_gene: TRBJ2-7
CDR3aa: CASSFRGNFLYEQYF; CDR3nt: TGTGCCAGCAGTTTTCGGGGTAATTTTTTGTACGAGCAGTACTTC; v_gene: TRBV28; abundance: -; d_gene: -; j_gene: TRBJ2-7
CDR3aa: CASSQVKGRMPAGTEAFF; CDR3nt: TGTGCCAGCAGCCAAGTCAAGGGACGGATGCCTGCGGGGACTGAAGCTTTCTTT; v_gene: TRBV14; abundance: once; d_gene: -; j_gene: TRBJ1-1
CDR3aa: CASSLTSGYNEQFF; CDR3nt: TGTGCCAGCAGCCTGACTAGCGGCTACAATGAGCAGTTCTTC; v_gene: TRBV9; abundance: -; d_gene: TRBD2; j_gene: TRBJ2-1
CDR3aa: CASSQLGTTTDTQYF; CDR3nt: TGCGCCAGCAGCCAACTTGGGACTACCACAGATACGCAGTATTTT; v_gene: TRBV4-3; abundance: -; d_gene: TRBD2; j_gene: TRBJ2-3
CDR3aa: CASSGPSQTGAHYGYTF; CDR3nt: TGTGCCAGCAGCGGACCGTCTCAAACAGGGGCTCACTATGGCTACACCTTC; v_gene: TRBV7-9; abundance: -; d_gene: TRBD1; j_gene: TRBJ1-2
CDR3aa: CASTRISGQGVNDEQYF; CDR3nt: TGTGCCAGCACCCGGATAAGCGGACAGGGGGTTAACGACGAGCAGTACTTC; v_gene: TRBV25-1; abundance: -; d_gene: TRBD1; j_gene: TRBJ2-7
CDR3aa: CASSFRAGYTF; CDR3nt: TGTGCCAGCAGTTTCAGAGCGGGCTACACCTTC; v_gene: TRBV28; abundance: -; d_gene: -; j_gene: TRBJ1-2
CDR3aa: CASSLGAGETQYF; CDR3nt: TGTGCCAGCAGTTTAGGGGCAGGGGAGACCCAGTACTTC; v_gene: TRBV28; abundance: -; d_gene: -; j_gene: TRBJ2-5
CDR3aa: CASSEGTFTDTQYF; CDR3nt: TGTGCCAGCAGTGAGGGGACTTTCACAGATACGCAGTATTTT; v_gene: TRBV2; abundance: once; d_gene: -; j_gene: TRBJ2-3
CDR3aa: CASSPRTGTVEMGEQFF; CDR3nt: TGTGCCAGCAGTCCCCGAACCGGGACAGTAGAGATGGGTGAGCAGTTCTTC; v_gene: TRBV11-1; abundance: once; d_gene: TRBD1; j_gene: TRBJ2-1
CDR3aa: CASSFGRGGSNQPQHF; CDR3nt: TGTGCCAGCAGCTTTGGCCGGGGGGGTAGCAATCAGCCCCAGCATTTT; v_gene: TRBV7-8; abundance: -; d_gene: -; j_gene: TRBJ1-5
CDR3aa: CASSPWAPAYGELFF; CDR3nt: TGTGCCAGCAGCCCCTGGGCGCCCGCTTACGGGGAGCTGTTTTTT; v_gene: TRBV7-2; abundance: -; d_gene: -; j_gene: TRBJ2-2
CDR3aa: CASLTRNGETQYF; CDR3nt: TGTGCCAGCCTCACCAGGAACGGAGAGACCCAGTACTTC; v_gene: TRBV9; abundance: -; d_gene: -; j_gene: TRBJ2-5
CDR3aa: CASAAGEPNAGELFF; CDR3nt: TGCGCCAGCGCTGCGGGAGAACCCAACGCCGGGGAGCTGTTTTTT; v_gene: TRBV5-1; abundance: -; d_gene: TRBD2; j_gene: TRBJ2-2
CDR3aa: CASSLRSSARAYGYTF; CDR3nt: TGTGCCAGCAGCTTGAGGTCGTCGGCCAGGGCCTATGGCTACACCTTC; v_gene: TRBV5-8; abundance: -; d_gene: -; j_gene: TRBJ1-2
CDR3aa: CASSLNGNTGELFF; CDR3nt: TGCGCCAGCAGCCTGAACGGGAACACCGGGGAGCTGTTTTTT; v_gene: TRBV5-1; abundance: -; d_gene: -; j_gene: TRBJ2-2
CDR3aa: CASSPRQGLGDTEAFF; CDR3nt: TGTGCCAGCAGTCCTCGACAGGGGCTGGGGGACACTGAAGCTTTCTTT; v_gene: TRBV27; abundance: -; d_gene: TRBD1; j_gene: TRBJ1-1
CDR3aa: CASSSSIGTGYGYTF; CDR3nt: TGTGCCAGCAGCTCTTCGATTGGGACAGGCTATGGCTACACCTTC; v_gene: TRBV7-8; abundance: -; d_gene: TRBD1; j_gene: TRBJ1-2
CDR3aa: CASSPSLGDRGTDTQYF; CDR3nt: TGTGCCAGCAGTCCGTCACTTGGGGACAGGGGAACAGATACGCAGTATTTT; v_gene: TRBV27; abundance: -; d_gene: TRBD1; j_gene: TRBJ2-3
CDR3aa: CASSPRGDYNEQFF; CDR3nt: TGTGCCAGCAGCCCCCGCGGGGACTACAATGAGCAGTTCTTC; v_gene: TRBV11-1; abundance: -; d_gene: -; j_gene: TRBJ2-1
CDR3aa: CSVEGGTVFEQYF; CDR3nt: TGCAGCGTTGAAGGGGGCACCGTTTTCGAGCAGTACTTC; v_gene: TRBV29-1; abundance: once; d_gene: -; j_gene: TRBJ2-7
CDR3aa: CASSRLLPGLAGTDTQYF; CDR3nt: TGCGCCAGCAGCCGTTTATTACCGGGGCTAGCGGGCACAGATACGCAGTATTTT; v_gene: TRBV4-1; abundance: -; d_gene: TRBD2; j_gene: TRBJ2-3
CDR3aa: CATSRDKLAGIYEQYF; CDR3nt: TGTGCCACCAGCAGAGATAAACTAGCGGGAATCTACGAGCAGTACTTC; v_gene: TRBV15; abundance: few; d_gene: TRBD2; j_gene: TRBJ2-7
CDR3aa: CASSPTPGTYEQYF; CDR3nt: TGTGCCAGCAGCCCCACCCCGGGGACCTACGAGCAGTACTTC; v_gene: TRBV13; abundance: -; d_gene: -; j_gene: TRBJ2-7
CDR3aa: CASSLGARETQYF; CDR3nt: TGCGCCAGCAGCTTGGGGGCCAGGGAGACCCAGTACTTC; v_gene: TRBV5-1; abundance: -; d_gene: -; j_gene: TRBJ2-5
CDR3aa: CASREGTSGSGEQFF; CDR3nt: TGTGCCAGCAGAGAAGGGACTAGCGGGTCTGGTGAGCAGTTCTTC; v_gene: TRBV9; abundance: -; d_gene: TRBD2; j_gene: TRBJ2-1
CDR3aa: CASSLAGVRETQYF; CDR3nt: TGTGCCAGCAGTCTAGCGGGAGTAAGGGAGACCCAGTACTTC; v_gene: TRBV28; abundance: -; d_gene: TRBD2; j_gene: TRBJ2-5
CDR3aa: CASSQDRSGRNTDTQYF; CDR3nt: TGCGCCAGCAGCCAAGACCGTAGCGGGAGGAACACAGATACGCAGTATTTT; v_gene: TRBV4-3; abundance: -; d_gene: TRBD2; j_gene: TRBJ2-3
CDR3aa: CASSPVGVGGVSSYNEQFF; CDR3nt: TGTGCCAGCAGCCCCGTAGGTGTGGGCGGGGTGAGCTCCTACAATGAGCAGTTCTTC; v_gene: TRBV27; abundance: -; d_gene: -; j_gene: TRBJ2-1
CDR3aa: CASSWDRKPYGYTF; CDR3nt: TGTGCCAGCAGCTGGGACAGGAAACCTTATGGCTACACCTTC; v_gene: TRBV5-6; abundance: -; d_gene: TRBD1; j_gene: TRBJ1-2
CDR3aa: CASSFLVSNGMGGPGPGANVLTF; CDR3nt: TGTGCCAGCAGTTTCCTCGTCAGCAATGGTATGGGGGGACCGGGACCTGGGGCCAACGTCCTGACTTTC; v_gene: TRBV28; abundance: -; d_gene: -; j_gene: TRBJ2-6
CDR3aa: CASSDGSGRVDNEQFF; CDR3nt: TGCGCCAGCAGTGACGGCAGCGGGAGAGTGGACAATGAGCAGTTCTTC; v_gene: TRBV10-2; abundance: -; d_gene: TRBD2; j_gene: TRBJ2-1
CDR3aa: CSVESGLAGGPYEQYF; CDR3nt: TGCAGCGTTGAGTCCGGACTAGCGGGAGGGCCCTACGAGCAGTACTTC; v_gene: TRBV29-1; abundance: -; d_gene: TRBD2; j_gene: TRBJ2-7
CDR3aa: CASSRGLEVGYEQYF; CDR3nt: TGTGCCAGCAGTAGGGGACTAGAGGTTGGCTACGAGCAGTACTTC; v_gene: TRBV28; abundance: -; d_gene: TRBD2; j_gene: TRBJ2-7
CDR3aa: CASSEWEGNQPQHF; CDR3nt: TGTGCCAGCAGTGAGTGGGAGGGCAATCAGCCCCAGCATTTT; v_gene: TRBV6-1; abundance: -; d_gene: -; j_gene: TRBJ1-5
CDR3aa: CAISGGYMGELFF; CDR3nt: TGTGCCATCTCGGGCGGGTATATGGGGGAGCTGTTTTTT; v_gene: TRBV10-3; abundance: -; d_gene: -; j_gene: TRBJ2-2
CDR3aa: CASSRWTSGSTDTQYF; CDR3nt: TGTGCCAGCAGCCGTTGGACTAGCGGGAGCACAGATACGCAGTATTTT; v_gene: TRBV14; abundance: once; d_gene: TRBD2; j_gene: TRBJ2-3
CDR3aa: CASTTEGLLNTEAFF; CDR3nt: TGTGCCAGCACCACCGAGGGCCTACTGAACACTGAAGCTTTCTTT; v_gene: TRBV2; abundance: -; d_gene: -; j_gene: TRBJ1-1
CDR3aa: CASSPRGQGAGGYTF; CDR3nt: TGTGCCAGCAGTCCCCGGGGACAGGGGGCAGGTGGCTACACCTTC; v_gene: TRBV27; abundance: few; d_gene: TRBD1; j_gene: TRBJ1-2
CDR3aa: CASSRRGLKHYGYTF; CDR3nt: TGTGCCAGCAGCCGAAGGGGGCTGAAACACTATGGCTACACCTTC; v_gene: TRBV28; abundance: -; d_gene: TRBD1; j_gene: TRBJ1-2
CDR3aa: CAISEGTGSTDTQYF; CDR3nt: TGTGCCATCAGTGAGGGGACAGGGAGCACAGATACGCAGTATTTT; v_gene: TRBV10-3; abundance: -; d_gene: TRBD1; j_gene: TRBJ2-3
CDR3aa: CASSPYRGPNQPQHF; CDR3nt: TGTGCCAGCAGTCCATACAGGGGGCCCAATCAGCCCCAGCATTTT; v_gene: TRBV28; abundance: -; d_gene: TRBD1; j_gene: TRBJ1-5
CDR3aa: CASSRSGDYGYTF; CDR3nt: TGTGCCAGTAGCCGCTCAGGGGACTATGGCTACACCTTC; v_gene: TRBV19; abundance: few; d_gene: -; j_gene: TRBJ1-2
CDR3aa: CASSSGHETQYF; CDR3nt: TGTGCCAGCAGCTCGGGACATGAGACCCAGTACTTC; v_gene: TRBV7-9; abundance: -; d_gene: -; j_gene: TRBJ2-5
CDR3aa: CATSRDRALNQPQHF; CDR3nt: TGTGCCACCAGCAGGGACAGGGCCCTCAATCAGCCCCAGCATTTT; v_gene: TRBV15; abundance: few; d_gene: TRBD1; j_gene: TRBJ1-5
CDR3aa: CASSSPSRRDDNEQFF; CDR3nt: TGTGCCAGCAGCTCCCCTTCGAGAAGAGATGACAATGAGCAGTTCTTC; v_gene: TRBV7-9; abundance: -; d_gene: -; j_gene: TRBJ2-1
CDR3aa: CASSSPGTEAFF; CDR3nt: TGTGCCAGCAGCTCCCCAGGGACTGAAGCTTTCTTT; v_gene: TRBV11-3; abundance: -; d_gene: -; j_gene: TRBJ1-1
CDR3aa: CASALGGLAVYNEQFF; CDR3nt: TGTGCCAGCGCCCTCGGGGGACTAGCGGTTTACAATGAGCAGTTCTTC; v_gene: TRBV19; abundance: -; d_gene: TRBD2; j_gene: TRBJ2-1
CDR3aa: CASRVGSTDTQYF; CDR3nt: TGTGCCAGTAGGGTGGGCAGCACAGATACGCAGTATTTT; v_gene: TRBV19; abundance: -; d_gene: -; j_gene: TRBJ2-3